A single T cell receptor beta chain is shown here with its context. As yet, its antigen is unknown. The data were obtained in a study of shared clonotypes between healthy human individuals. About the research overall: Donors had three CD4 naive, three CD4 memory, two CD8 naive and one CD8 memory plate apiece. Study-level points and caveats: Some naive CD4 clonotypes, roughly 4.5%, turned up in common across several donors. Rarefaction exposed incomplete sorted-subset sequencing despite large depth.

The table came from immunoSEQ multiplex PCR; TCRdb's copy has only in-frame clones and leaves some out. The sample lists about 2.4 million clones, 90% to 95% occurring once. CDR1 and CDR2 from the germline V gene are LGHNT and FRNRAP. This CDR3 contains 16 residues. Germline trimming cut 7 bases from V and 2 bases from J; bases unmatched to any gene: 11. This chain joins TRBV12-5 and TRBJ2-3; 8 bases are a match to TRBD2. Sequenced sample: naive CD4+ T cells sorted from blood. Subset noted: CD45RA+ positively selected. This receptor was identified in a man aged 18 to 35 in good health. DNA of the CDR3: TGTGCTAGTGCCCACGGGGGGGGGCCGTCCACAGATACGCAGTATTTT. This codes for CASAHGGGPSTDTQYF.